The 28 T cell receptor beta chains below all came from one sample that was sequenced in a study of T-cell reconstitution after alpha-beta-depleted transplantation in children. Unique molecular identifiers were incorporated when the TCRbeta library was constructed. Via MiXCR, TCRdb re-called the PCR reads, giving one row per CDR3 protein. The repertoire holds over 85,000 distinct CDR3 sequences, with about 6.8% as singletons. Specimen: PBMCs, collected before TCRalphabeta/CD19-depleted stem cell transplant. The origin of the receptors is a boy between 2 and 10 years old with acute lymphoblastic leukemia, due to receive a stem cell transplant.

This rearrangement joins TRBV5-1 to TRBJ2-1; the D is unclear. Germline lookup yields CDR1 SGHRS and CDR2 YFSETQ. The CDR3 extends over 15 amino acids. V shed 0 bases and J shed 3 bases, with 10 bases lying between them. The CDR3 loop reads CASSLDSTFYNEQFF. CDR3 coding DNA: TGCGCCAGCAGCTTGGACAGCACTTTCTACAATGAGCAGTTCTTC.

The V and J genes are TRBV27 and TRBJ2-7, with 12 bases matching TRBD1. Germline CDR1 is MNHEY and CDR2 is SMNVEV (reference sequence). The CDR3 totals 16 residues. Trimming removed 8 bases from V and 3 bases from J; junction bases left unmatched: 11. In DNA, the CDR3 is TGTGCCAGCGGCCACCGGGACAGGGGGCCCTACTACGAGCAGTACTTC. This translates into CASGHRDRGPYYEQYF.

This clonotype was seen ten or more times. The chain has TRBV3-1 and TRBJ1-1; 10 nucleotides match TRBD1. This CDR3 spans 15 amino acids. Germline values: CDR1 LGHDT, CDR2 YNNKEL (reference sequence). Germline trimming cut 4 bases from V and 4 bases from J; bases unmatched to any gene: 6. CDR3 nucleotides: TGTGCCAGCAGCCCTCGGGACAGGGGACCCACTGAAGCTTTCTTT. Protein product: CASSPRDRGPTEAFF.

This clonotype was observed at least ten times. V and J are TRBV12-3 or TRBV12-4 and TRBJ2-7, with D unresolved. V lost 3 bases to trimming and J lost 2 bases, with 8 bases between them. The CDR3 covers 13 residues. The CDR3 DNA follows: TGTGCCAGCAGTTTGCGACGGCCCTACGAGCAGTACTTC. Amino acids: CASSLRRPYEQYF.

This clonotype has more than one count but fewer than ten. The J gene is TRBJ2-3, the V gene TRBV20-1; possibly TRBD1 for D (6 bases). V lost 0 bases to trimming and J lost 2 bases, with 15 bases between them. Germline values: CDR1 DFQATT, CDR2 SNEGSKA (reference sequence). The CDR3 spans 16 residues. The CDR3 reads CSARDRTGQFTDTQYF. DNA for the CDR3: TGCAGTGCTAGAGATCGTACTGGACAGTTCACAGATACGCAGTATTTT.

The chain employs TRBV5-6 and TRBJ1-1; TRBD1 matches at 9 bases. This CDR3 is 16 amino acids long. Germline V gene lookup returns CDR1 SGHDT and CDR2 YYEEEE. J was trimmed by 3 bases and V by 4 bases; bases with no gene match: 10. The CDR3 reads CASSPGTGLLDTEAFF. CDR3 coding DNA: TGTGCCAGCAGCCCCGGGACAGGGTTGTTGGACACTGAAGCTTTCTTT.

This clonotype has a count of ten or more. The chain couples TRBV3-1 to TRBJ2-1; perhaps D is TRBD1 or TRBD2 (5 bases each). CDR3 length: 15 amino acids. Germline V gives CDR1 LGHDT, CDR2 YNNKEL (reference sequence). The V end was cut by 8 bases, the J end by 4 bases, with 18 bases between. DNA for the CDR3: TGTGCCAGCGCGCCCGTGAGCGGACAATACAATGAGCAGTTCTTC. This translates into CASAPVSGQYNEQFF.

Ten or more counts support this clonotype. This chain uses TRBV20-1 with TRBJ1-5; 7 bases line up with TRBD1. The V gene's germline CDR1 is DFQATT and CDR2 SNEGSKA (reference sequence). V gave up 5 bases and J gave up 10 bases; unmatched junction bases: 11. CDR3 size: 13 residues. CDR3 bases: TGCAGTGCTCCCGGGACAGCACTAGGACCCCAGCATTTT. Amino acids: CSAPGTALGPQHF.

This clonotype turned up a few times. This chain connects TRBV20-1 to TRBJ2-3; D may match TRBD1 or TRBD2 (5 bases each). This CDR3 has 15 amino acids. V was shortened by 6 bases and J by 4 bases, with 20 bases between the two germline ends. Germline V gene lookup returns CDR1 DFQATT and CDR2 SNEGSKA (reference sequence). CDR3 sequence: CSAFSRGLASDTQYF. CDR3 in DNA: TGCAGTGCCTTCTCAAGGGGCCTAGCATCAGATACGCAGTATTTT.

This clonotype has ten or more counts. The chain employs TRBV10-2 and TRBJ1-2; TRBD1 might be the D (5 bases). From germline, CDR1 is WSHSY and CDR2 SAAADI. The CDR3 runs 13 residues. V lost 3 bases to trimming and J lost 3 bases, with 8 bases between them. CDR3 nucleotides: TGCGCCAGCAGTGACCCGACAGACTATGGCTACACCTTC. Its translation: CASSDPTDYGYTF.

This sequence joins TRBV6-7 and TRBJ2-5; the D gene is possibly TRBD2 (5 bases). TRBV6-7 qualifies as an ORF whose function is uncertain. The V end lost 0 bases, the J end lost 1 base, and 12 bases lay between the germline ends. The CDR3 runs 16 residues. The CDR3 sequence: CASSYSVRVTQETQYF. The DNA of the CDR3 is TGTGCCAGCAGTTACTCGGTGCGGGTGACCCAAGAGACCCAGTACTTC.

This clonotype has a count of ten or more. J is TRBJ2-7 and V is TRBV7-9, with 11 bases identical to TRBD2. CDR1 is SEHNR, CDR2 FQNEAQ, per germline (reference sequence). This CDR3 contains 16 residues. V lost 5 bases, J lost 3 bases, and 9 bases stayed unmatched. CDR3 nucleotides: TGTGCCAGCAGCCCCAAGACTAGCGGGGCAATCTACGAGCAGTACTTC. Translated, it gives CASSPKTSGAIYEQYF. Complete variable domain (other parts from reference TRBV7-9 and TRBJ2-7): DTGVSQNPRHKITKRGQNVTFRCDPISEHNRLYWYRQTLGQGPEFLTYFQNEAQLEKSRLLSDRFSAERPKGSFSTLEIQRTEQGDSAMYLCASSPKTSGAIYEQYFGPGTRLTVT.

At least ten counts were recorded for this clonotype. The chain recombines TRBV5-1 with TRBJ1-3; D ambiguous. The CDR3 runs to 14 residues. With 5 bases removed from V and 0 bases from J, the gap between germline ends came to 9 bases. Germline loops: CDR1 SGHRS, CDR2 YFSETQ. The CDR3 sequence is CASSNGDSGNTIYF. CDR3 coding DNA: TGCGCCAGCAGTAATGGGGACTCTGGAAACACCATATATTTT.

This clonotype was recorded many times. The J gene is TRBJ2-7, the V gene TRBV29-1; no reliable D call. The CDR3 spans 13 residues. V lost 1 base to trimming and J lost 2 bases, with 9 bases between them. The V gene's germline CDR1 is SQVTM and CDR2 ANQGSEA. The CDR3 region has the DNA TGCAGCGTTGAAGGTCAGGCCCCCTACGAGCAGTACTTC. It codes for CSVEGQAPYEQYF.

The table lists this clonotype with a few counts. The chain uses TRBV4-1 and TRBJ1-2; D perhaps matches TRBD1 (6 bases). The CDR3 has 16 amino acids. CDR1 is MGHRA and CDR2 is YSYEKL in the germline V gene. Trimming pared 1 base from V and 8 bases from J, leaving 20 bases between. The CDR3 DNA sequence: TGCGCCAGCAGCCAAGGTCTTCGGGGCAGGGGCGGAGGCTACACCTTC. This codes for CASSQGLRGRGGGYTF.

Worth noting for this clonotype: A much more abundant neighbour one base away suggests this may be a read error. This sequence joins TRBV7-9 and TRBJ2-5; no clear D. This CDR3 has 12 amino acids. The germline V gene has CDR1 SEHNR and CDR2 FQNEAQ (reference sequence). CDR3 bases: TGTACCAGCAGCCCGGGCCAAGAGACCCAGTACTTC. It is translated as CTSSPGQETQYF.

This clonotype was seen at least ten times. This chain joins TRBV15 and TRBJ1-3; no clear D. The CDR3 spans 15 residues. Germline assignment: CDR1 LNHNV and CDR2 YYDKDF (reference sequence). V shed 3 bases and J shed 4 bases, with 13 bases lying between them. The CDR3 loop is CATSRAPGEGNTIYF. Written as DNA, the CDR3 is TGTGCCACCAGCAGGGCCCCGGGAGAAGGAAACACCATATATTTT.

This clonotype was detected many times. The chain joins TRBV9 to TRBJ2-3; the D gene is possibly TRBD2 (6 bases). Trimming took 3 bases from V and 5 from J, leaving 13 bases between them. This CDR3 has 14 amino acids. Germline V gene lookup returns CDR1 SGDLS and CDR2 YYNGEE. The CDR3 nucleotides are TGTGCCAGCAGCGCTGGGACTTCGGGAGATACGCAGTATTTT. Its translation is CASSAGTSGDTQYF.

This clonotype showed up many times. The J gene is TRBJ2-7, the V gene TRBV3-1; 8 bases line up with TRBD1. This CDR3 is built from 16 residues. The V and J ends lost 1 base and 4 bases, in that order; junction bases with no gene match: 9. Per the germline V gene, CDR1 is LGHDT and CDR2 is YNNKEL (reference sequence). CDR3 bases: TGTGCCAGCAGCCAAGCCTGGACAGGGAGTAGGTACGAGCAGTACTTC. Translation: CASSQAWTGSRYEQYF.

This clonotype has a count of ten or more. The gene calls are TRBV4-1 and TRBJ2-7; maybe TRBD1 (6 bases). Germline CDR1 MGHRA, CDR2 YSYEKL. The germline V and J ends were trimmed by 3 bases and 0 bases, with 15 bases remaining between them. The CDR3 contains 16 residues. The DNA for the CDR3 is TGCGCCAGCAGCCATCCCCAGGGGATTAGCTCCTACGAGCAGTACTTC. This gives the protein CASSHPQGISSYEQYF.

CDR3 amino acids: CATSDGDRGWNEQFF. In DNA, the CDR3 is TGTGCCACCAGTGATGGGGACAGGGGGTGGAATGAGCAGTTCTTC. The chain uses TRBV24-1 and TRBJ2-1; 11 bases match TRBD1. The CDR3 length is 15 residues. V gave up 3 bases and J gave up 7 bases; unmatched junction bases: 4. The germline CDR1 and CDR2 sequences are KGHDR and SFDVKD.

This clonotype was counted ten times or more. The chain recombines TRBV12-3 or TRBV12-4 with TRBJ1-5; no firm D call. Trimming shortened V by 1 base and J by 3 bases, and 7 bases separated the two germline ends. CDR3 size: 14 residues. DNA of the CDR3: TGTGCCAGCAGTTTAGGGGCTTACAATCAGCCCCAGCATTTT. Its protein product is CASSLGAYNQPQHF.

The rearrangement links TRBV12-2 to TRBJ2-7; TRBD2, as called in the table, went unchecked against the DNA. TRBV12-2 is described as a pseudogene. The CDR3 is 14 amino acids. This chain's CDR3 is CASRPIATNYEQYF. In nucleotides, the CDR3 is TGTGCAAGTCGCCCAATCGCGACTAACTACGAGCAGTACTTC.

This clonotype has ten or more counts. The chain recombines TRBV5-6 with TRBJ1-6; a weak D match, TRBD1 (5 bases). Germline assignment: CDR1 SGHDT and CDR2 YYEEEE. V gave up 4 bases and J gave up 8 bases, with 10 bases separating them. The CDR3 loop spans 13 amino acids. CDR3 region: CASSRDGDSPLHF. CDR3 DNA sequence: TGTGCCAGCAGCCGGGACGGGGATTCACCCCTCCACTTT.

This clonotype appeared a few times. The chain recombines TRBV4-2 with TRBJ2-6; 12 bases are a match to TRBD1. CDR1 LGHNA and CDR2 YNFKEQ come from the germline V gene. The CDR3 runs 22 residues. V gave up 4 bases and J gave up 0 bases; unmatched junction bases: 16. The CDR3 sequence: CASSPRWGQGARASSGANVLTF. The CDR3 DNA follows: TGTGCCAGCAGCCCGAGGTGGGGACAGGGGGCGAGGGCCTCCTCTGGGGCCAACGTCCTGACTTTC.

The chain carries TRBV7-8 and TRBJ1-5, with D uncertain. The CDR3 covers 13 residues. CDR1 SGHVS and CDR2 FQNEAQ come from the germline V gene. Between the trimmed V and J ends, which lost 5 bases and 4 bases, there was a span of 9 bases. The CDR3 sequence: CASSLDLNQPQHF. As DNA, the CDR3 is TGTGCCAGCAGCCTCGATTTAAATCAGCCCCAGCATTTT.

V usage is TRBV7-6 and J usage is TRBJ1-5; TRBD1 agrees at 10 bases. The CDR3 spans 16 residues. Germline values: CDR1 SGHVS, CDR2 FNYEAQ. Unmatched junction bases numbered 5, after V lost 5 bases and J lost 1 base. The CDR3 loop is CASSRGQGGSNQPQHF. DNA of the CDR3: TGTGCCAGCAGCCGCGGACAGGGGGGAAGCAATCAGCCCCAGCATTTT.

This clonotype occurred a few times. J is TRBJ1-2 and V is TRBV18; D might be TRBD1 (5 bases). Trimming cost V 2 bases and J 4 bases, with 11 bases left between them. The CDR3 covers 14 residues. Germline loops: CDR1 KGHSH, CDR2 LQKENI. The CDR3 protein is CASSPADRAYGYTF. CDR3 nucleotide sequence: TGTGCCAGCTCACCAGCCGACAGAGCCTATGGCTACACCTTC.